The source of this T cell receptor (beta chain) is a study of response to subunit inactivated influenza vaccine. Each CDR3 protein is one row after TCRdb ran MiXCR on the RT-PCR reads. In the table there are roughly 500,000 distinct CDR3 sequences, approximately 24% of which are singletons. V was pared by 0 bases and J by 2 bases, with 14 bases between. This CDR3 spans 17 amino acids. Germline V CDR1 and CDR2: MNHEY, SVGAGI. These data are also associated with another study on T cells expressing NK-cell markers. That investigation notes: 5'RACE template switching with UMIs produced the TCR beta cDNA. An anti-gamma-delta TCR antibody was added in several experiments. It restricted sorting to alpha-beta TCR-expressing T cells. Also leading the CD3+CD56-NKG2C+ fraction in a handful of donors were these clonotypes.

The J gene is TRBJ1-3, the V gene TRBV6-5; D gene ambiguous. The sample in question was CD4+ T cells sorted from PBMCs, obtained roughly 12 days after vaccination. This TCR was recovered from a man in his forties or fifties who received an inactivated influenza vaccine. CDR3 protein: CASSYSIGPRPGNTIYF. CDR3 in DNA: TGTGCCAGCAGTTACTCGATAGGTCCGCGGCCTGGAAACACCATATATTTT.